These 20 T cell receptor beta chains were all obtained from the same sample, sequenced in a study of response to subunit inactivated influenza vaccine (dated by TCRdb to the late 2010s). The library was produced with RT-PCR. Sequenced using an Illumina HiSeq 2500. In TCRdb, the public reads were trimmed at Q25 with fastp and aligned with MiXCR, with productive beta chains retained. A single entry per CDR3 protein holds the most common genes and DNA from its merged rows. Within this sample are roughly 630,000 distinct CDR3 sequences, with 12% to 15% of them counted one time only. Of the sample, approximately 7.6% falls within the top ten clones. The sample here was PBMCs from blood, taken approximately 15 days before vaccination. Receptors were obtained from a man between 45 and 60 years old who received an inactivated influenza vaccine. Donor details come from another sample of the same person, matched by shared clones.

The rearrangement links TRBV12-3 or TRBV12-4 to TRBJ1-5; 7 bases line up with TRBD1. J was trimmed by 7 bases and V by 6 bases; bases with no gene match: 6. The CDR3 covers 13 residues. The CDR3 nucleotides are TGTGCCAGCAGACCGACAGGGAGGCAGCCCCAGCATTTT. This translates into CASRPTGRQPQHF.

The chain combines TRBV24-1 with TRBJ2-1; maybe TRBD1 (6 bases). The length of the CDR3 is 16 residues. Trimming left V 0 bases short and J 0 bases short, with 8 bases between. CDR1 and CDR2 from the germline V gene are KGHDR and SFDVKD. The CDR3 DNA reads TGTGCCACCAGTGATTTGCAGGGGAGCTCCTACAATGAGCAGTTCTTC. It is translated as CATSDLQGSSYNEQFF.

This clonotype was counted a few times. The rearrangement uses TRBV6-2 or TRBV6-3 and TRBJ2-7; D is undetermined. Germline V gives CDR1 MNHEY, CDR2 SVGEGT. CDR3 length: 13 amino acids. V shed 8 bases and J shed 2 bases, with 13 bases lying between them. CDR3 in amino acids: CASGQARTYEQYF. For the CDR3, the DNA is TGTGCCAGCGGTCAGGCAAGAACCTACGAGCAGTACTTC.

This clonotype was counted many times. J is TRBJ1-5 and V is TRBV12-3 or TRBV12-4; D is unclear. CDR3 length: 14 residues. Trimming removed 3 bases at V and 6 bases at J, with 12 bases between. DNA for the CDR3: TGTGCCAGCAGTTTGGTTAGGGCTGGTCAGCCCCAGCATTTT. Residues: CASSLVRAGQPQHF.

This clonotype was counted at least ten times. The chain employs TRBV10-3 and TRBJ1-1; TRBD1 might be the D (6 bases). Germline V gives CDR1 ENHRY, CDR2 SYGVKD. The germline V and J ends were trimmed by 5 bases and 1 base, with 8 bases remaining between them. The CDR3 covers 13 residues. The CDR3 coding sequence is TGTGCCATCAGTTCGGGACAGAACACTGAAGCTTTCTTT. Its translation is CAISSGQNTEAFF.

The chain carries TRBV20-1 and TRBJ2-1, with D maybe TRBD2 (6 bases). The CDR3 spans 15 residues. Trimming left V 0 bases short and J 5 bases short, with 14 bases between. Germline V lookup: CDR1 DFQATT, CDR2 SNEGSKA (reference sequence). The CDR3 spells CSARDYGSGNNEQFF. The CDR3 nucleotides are TGCAGTGCTAGAGATTACGGGAGTGGAAACAATGAGCAGTTCTTC.

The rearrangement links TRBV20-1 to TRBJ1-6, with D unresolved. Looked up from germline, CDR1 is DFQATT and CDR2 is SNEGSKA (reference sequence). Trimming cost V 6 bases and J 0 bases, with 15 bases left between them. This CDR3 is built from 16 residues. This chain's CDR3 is CSATRTGSSYNSPLHF. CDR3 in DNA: TGCAGTGCCACCCGGACGGGGAGCTCCTATAATTCACCCCTCCACTTT.

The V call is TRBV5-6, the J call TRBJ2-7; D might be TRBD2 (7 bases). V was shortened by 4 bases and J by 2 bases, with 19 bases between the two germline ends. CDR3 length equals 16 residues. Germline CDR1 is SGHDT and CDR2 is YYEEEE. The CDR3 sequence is CASSRRGGGRPYEQYF. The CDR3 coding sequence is TGTGCCAGCAGCAGACGAGGGGGGGGCAGGCCCTACGAGCAGTACTTC.

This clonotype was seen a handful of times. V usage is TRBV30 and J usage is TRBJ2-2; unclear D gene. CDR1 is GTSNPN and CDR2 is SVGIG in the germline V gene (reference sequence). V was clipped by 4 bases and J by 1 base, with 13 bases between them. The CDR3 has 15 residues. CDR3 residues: CAWILGARNTGELFF. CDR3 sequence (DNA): TGTGCCTGGATCCTTGGAGCAAGGAACACCGGGGAGCTGTTTTTT.

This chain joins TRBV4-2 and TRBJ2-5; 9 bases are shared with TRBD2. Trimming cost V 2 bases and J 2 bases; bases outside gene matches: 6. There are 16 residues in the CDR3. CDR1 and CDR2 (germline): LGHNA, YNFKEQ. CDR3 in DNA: TGTGCCAGCAGCCAAAACGGCGGGGGGGTGCAAGAGACCCAGTACTTC. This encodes CASSQNGGGVQETQYF.

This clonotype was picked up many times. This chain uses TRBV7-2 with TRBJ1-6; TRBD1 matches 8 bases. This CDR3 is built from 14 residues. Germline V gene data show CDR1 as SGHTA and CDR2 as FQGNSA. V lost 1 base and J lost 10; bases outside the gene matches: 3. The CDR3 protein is CASSLGTGTSPLHF. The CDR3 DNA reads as TGTGCCAGCAGCTTAGGGACAGGGACCTCACCCCTCCACTTT.

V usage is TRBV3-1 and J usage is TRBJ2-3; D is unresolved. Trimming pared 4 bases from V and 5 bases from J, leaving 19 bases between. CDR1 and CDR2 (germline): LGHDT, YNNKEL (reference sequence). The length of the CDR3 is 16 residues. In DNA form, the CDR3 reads TGTGCCAGCAGCCTACTCGAACCGAGGCGAGGAGATACGCAGTATTTT. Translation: CASSLLEPRRGDTQYF.

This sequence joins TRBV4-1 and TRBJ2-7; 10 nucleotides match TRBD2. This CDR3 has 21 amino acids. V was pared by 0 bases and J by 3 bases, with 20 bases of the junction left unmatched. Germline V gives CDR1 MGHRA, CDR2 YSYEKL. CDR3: CASSQESSRAGGPLSDYEQYF. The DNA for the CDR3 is TGCGCCAGCAGCCAAGAGTCGAGCAGAGCGGGGGGGCCTCTATCTGACTACGAGCAGTACTTC.

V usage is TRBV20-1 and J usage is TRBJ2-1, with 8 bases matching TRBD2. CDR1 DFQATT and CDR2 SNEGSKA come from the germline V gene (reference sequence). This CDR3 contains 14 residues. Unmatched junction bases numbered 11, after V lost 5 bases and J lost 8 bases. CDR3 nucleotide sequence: TGCAGTGCTGTCCGACTAGCGCGAGGGGATGAGCAGTTCTTC. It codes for CSAVRLARGDEQFF.

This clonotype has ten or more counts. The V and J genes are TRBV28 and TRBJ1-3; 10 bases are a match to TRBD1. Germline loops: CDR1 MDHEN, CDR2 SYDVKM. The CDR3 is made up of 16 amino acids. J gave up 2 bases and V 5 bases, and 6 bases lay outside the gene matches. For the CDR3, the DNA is TGTGCCAGCAGTCGGGACAGGGGATTTACTGGAAACACCATATATTTT. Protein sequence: CASSRDRGFTGNTIYF.

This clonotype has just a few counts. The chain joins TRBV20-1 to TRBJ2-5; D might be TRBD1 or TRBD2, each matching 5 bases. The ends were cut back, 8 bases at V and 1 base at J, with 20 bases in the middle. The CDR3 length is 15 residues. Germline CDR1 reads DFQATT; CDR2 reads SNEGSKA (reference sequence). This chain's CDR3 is CSYPRDGTLQETQYF. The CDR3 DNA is TGCAGTTACCCACGGGACGGCACGCTCCAAGAGACCCAGTACTTC.

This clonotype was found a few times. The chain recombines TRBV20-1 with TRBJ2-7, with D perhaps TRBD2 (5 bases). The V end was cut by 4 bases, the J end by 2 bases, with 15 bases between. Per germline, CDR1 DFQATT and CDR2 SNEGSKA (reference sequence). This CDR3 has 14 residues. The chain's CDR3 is CSAKDLGSAYEQYF. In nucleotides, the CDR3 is TGCAGTGCTAAAGATTTAGGTAGCGCCTACGAGCAGTACTTC.

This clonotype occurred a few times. The CDR3 DNA is TGTGCCAGCAGTTCCACGACAGGGCCCTACGAGCAGTACTTC. This encodes CASSSTTGPYEQYF. The J gene is TRBJ2-7, the V gene TRBV27; 7 bases fit TRBD1. V was clipped by 4 bases and J by 2 bases; unmatched bases: 5. The CDR3 sequence is 14 residues long. Germline V gene data show CDR1 as MNHEY and CDR2 as SMNVEV (reference sequence).

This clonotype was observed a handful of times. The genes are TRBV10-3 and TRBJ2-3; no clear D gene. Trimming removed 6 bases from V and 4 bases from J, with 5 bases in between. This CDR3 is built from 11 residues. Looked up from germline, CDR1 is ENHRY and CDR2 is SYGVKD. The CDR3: CAIRQSDTQYF. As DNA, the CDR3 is TGTGCCATCAGACAGTCAGATACGCAGTATTTT.

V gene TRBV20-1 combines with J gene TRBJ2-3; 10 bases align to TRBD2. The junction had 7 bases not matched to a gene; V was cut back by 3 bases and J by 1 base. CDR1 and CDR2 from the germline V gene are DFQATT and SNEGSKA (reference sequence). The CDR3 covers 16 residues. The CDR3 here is CSASGLAGVGTDTQYF. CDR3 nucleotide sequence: TGCAGTGCTAGTGGTCTAGCGGGAGTGGGCACAGATACGCAGTATTTT.